Presented here are 20 T cell receptor beta chains from one specimen sequenced in a study of cytomegalovirus exposure and HLA in healthy donors. 60 Vbeta and 13 Jbeta primers were used in PCR. Clones were read by immunoSEQ multiplex PCR, and TCRdb kept only the in-frame ones, dropping some. The data contain roughly 150,000 clones, around 82% of them seen just once; the ten biggest clones take up 5.5% to 8.5%. Sequenced input: PBMCs. All receptors derive from a woman aged 50 to 65 in good health and CMV-seropositive.

This sequence joins TRBV9 and TRBJ2-7, with D possibly matching TRBD2 (6 bases). This CDR3 is built from 16 residues. The V gene lost 0 bases and the J gene lost 0 bases, with 13 bases spanning the gap. Germline V gives CDR1 SGDLS, CDR2 YYNGEE. This chain's CDR3 is CASSVDGGGSSYEQYF. CDR3 nucleotide sequence: TGTGCCAGCAGCGTAGATGGTGGGGGGTCCTCCTACGAGCAGTACTTC.

Here the CDR3 reads CASSLDPGSVSGTQYF. The CDR3 DNA is TGTGCCAGCAGCTTGGACCCAGGTTCGGTTAGTGGTACGCAGTATTTT. The genes are TRBV5-6 and TRBJ2-3; no clear D. Looked up from germline, CDR1 is SGHDT and CDR2 is YYEEEE. The V end was cut by 0 bases, the J end by 8 bases, with 19 bases between. The CDR3 length is 16 residues.

This clone was seen only a few times. The rearrangement links TRBV5-4 to TRBJ2-3; TRBD2 aligns across 13 bases. The CDR3 spans 16 residues. Germline CDR1 SGHNT, CDR2 YYREEE (reference sequence). J gave up 2 bases and V 3 bases, and 3 bases lay outside the gene matches. The chain's CDR3 is CASSSGTSGTTDTQYF. CDR3 nucleotide sequence: TGTGCCAGCAGCTCAGGGACTAGCGGGACCACAGATACGCAGTATTTT. Together with reference TRBV5-4 and TRBJ2-3, the CDR3 gives the full variable domain: ETGVTQSPTHLIKTRGQQVTLRCSSQSGHNTVSWYQQALGQGPQFIFQYYREEENGRGNFPPRFSGLQFPNYSSELNVNALELDDSALYLCASSSGTSGTTDTQYFGPGTRLTVL.

This chain joins TRBV15 and TRBJ2-2, with TRBD1 as a possible D gene (6 bases). Trimming stripped 3 bases from V and 5 bases from J, with 16 bases between. There are 16 residues in the CDR3. Germline loops: CDR1 LNHNV, CDR2 YYDKDF (reference sequence). The CDR3: CATSRAMTGSTGELFF. The CDR3 DNA is TGTGCCACCAGCAGGGCCATGACAGGATCTACCGGGGAGCTGTTTTTT. The full variable domain, completed using reference TRBV15 and TRBJ2-2, is DAMVIQNPRYQVTQFGKPVTLSCSQTLNHNVMYWYQQKSSQAPKLLFHYYDKDFNNEADTPDNFQSRRPNTSFCFLDIRSPGLGDTAMYLCATSRAMTGSTGELFFGEGSRLTVL.

The chain carries TRBV30 and TRBJ1-1; D is ambiguous. V was cut by 0 bases and J by 0 bases, with 5 bases left in between. Germline CDR1 GTSNPN, CDR2 SVGIG (reference sequence). CDR3 size: 13 residues. The CDR3 DNA reads as TGTGCCTGGAGTGTACTCGTGAACACTGAAGCTTTCTTT. It yields the protein CAWSVLVNTEAFF. The whole variable domain, filled in from reference TRBV30 and TRBJ1-1, reads SQTIHQWPATLVQPVGSPLSLECTVEGTSNPNLYWYRQAAGRGLQLLFYSVGIGQISSEVPQNLSASRPQDRQFILSSKKLLLSDSGFYLCAWSVLVNTEAFFGQGTRLTVV.

The chain is built from TRBV20-1 and TRBJ2-7; possible D gene TRBD2, 6 bases. V was cut by 1 base and J by 6 bases, with 7 bases left in between. The V gene's germline CDR1 is DFQATT and CDR2 SNEGSKA (reference sequence). This CDR3 contains 11 residues. As DNA, the CDR3 is TGCAGTGCTAGAGCGGGGGTCGAGCAGTACTTC. Its translation is CSARAGVEQYF.

The V call is TRBV9, the J call TRBJ2-2; D gene unclear. Between the trimmed V and J ends, which lost 8 bases and 1 base, there was a span of 9 bases. CDR3 length equals 13 residues. The germline V gene has CDR1 SGDLS and CDR2 YYNGEE. In DNA form, the CDR3 reads TGTGCCAGTGAACAAATGAACACCGGGGAGCTGTTTTTT. Translated, it gives CASEQMNTGELFF.

The chain couples TRBV5-1 to TRBJ2-2; D uncertain. Germline V lookup: CDR1 SGHRS, CDR2 YFSETQ. The V end was cut by 0 bases, the J end by 5 bases, with 14 bases between. The CDR3 runs 16 residues. DNA of the CDR3: TGCGCCAGCAGCTTGGTGGCCGGGTTGGCGACCGGGGAGCTGTTTTTT. It is translated as CASSLVAGLATGELFF. Full variable domain (missing parts from reference TRBV5-1 and TRBJ2-2): KAGVTQTPRYLIKTRGQQVTLSCSPISGHRSVSWYQQTPGQGLQFLFEYFSETQRNKGNFPGRFSGRQFSNSRSEMNVSTLELGDSALYLCASSLVAGLATGELFFGEGSRLTVL.

The rearrangement links TRBV7-2 to TRBJ2-3; TRBD2 agrees at 9 bases. CDR3 size: 16 residues. Trimming took 1 base from V and 1 from J; bases not matched to a gene: 3. The germline gives CDR1 SGHTA, CDR2 FQGNSA. CDR3 residues: CASSLGLAGRTDTQYF. The CDR3 bases are TGTGCCAGCAGCTTAGGTCTAGCGGGGCGCACAGATACGCAGTATTTT.

In regard to this clone: The junction and the germline gene differ at one end; a read error may be behind it. CDR3 residues: CASSKEPGITDTQYF. CDR3 in DNA: TGTGCCAGCAGCAAAGAGCCGGGGATCACAGATACGCAGTATTTT. J is TRBJ2-3 and V is TRBV4-2, with D tentatively TRBD2 (5 bases). The CDR3 sequence is 15 residues long. Germline-derived CDR1 and CDR2 are LGHNA and YNFKEQ.

This chain links TRBV5-1 with TRBJ2-7, with 11 bases fitting TRBD1. Germline V CDR1 and CDR2: SGHRS, YFSETQ. The CDR3 has 15 amino acids. Trimming removed 0 bases from V and 2 bases from J; junction bases left unmatched: 1. The CDR3 DNA sequence: TGCGCCAGCAGCTTGGAGGGACAGGGGGCCTACGAGCAGTACTTC. It codes for CASSLEGQGAYEQYF. Variable domain in full (rest from reference TRBV5-1 and TRBJ2-7): KAGVTQTPRYLIKTRGQQVTLSCSPISGHRSVSWYQQTPGQGLQFLFEYFSETQRNKGNFPGRFSGRQFSNSRSEMNVSTLELGDSALYLCASSLEGQGAYEQYFGPGTRLTVT.

This clone was seen only a few times. The J gene is TRBJ2-1, the V gene TRBV4-3; 8 nucleotides align to TRBD2. V gave up 4 bases and J gave up 10 bases; unmatched junction bases: 15. Per germline, CDR1 LGHNA and CDR2 YSLEER. The CDR3 runs 16 residues. The CDR3 reads CASSPRASGGNGEQFF. The CDR3 DNA follows: TGCGCCAGCAGCCCCCGCGCCAGCGGGGGAAATGGGGAGCAGTTCTTC.

The chain combines TRBV7-2 with TRBJ2-7; 12 bases match TRBD2. This CDR3 contains 15 residues. Trimming removed 5 bases from V and 4 bases from J; junction bases left unmatched: 6. Germline V gives CDR1 SGHTA, CDR2 FQGNSA. The CDR3 nucleotides are TGTGCCAGCAGCATGACTAGCGGGGGCCTATACGAGCAGTACTTC. It encodes CASSMTSGGLYEQYF.

For the CDR3, the DNA is TGCGCCAGCAGCCAAGATGCTGGGGCGGGGGGGTATAATGAGCAGTTCTTC. The encoded protein is CASSQDAGAGGYNEQFF. The chain has TRBV4-1 and TRBJ2-1; 9 bases are a match to TRBD2. The CDR3 runs to 17 residues. After removal of 0 bases from V and 7 bases from J, the junction contained 10 bases not matched to a gene. Looked up from germline, CDR1 is MGHRA and CDR2 is YSYEKL.

CDR3 sequence reads: CASRQASGANVLTF. The CDR3 nucleotides read TGTGCCAGTAGGCAGGCCTCTGGGGCCAACGTCCTGACTTTC. This chain uses TRBV19 with TRBJ2-6, with D unclear. The V gene lost 6 bases and the J gene lost 0 bases, with 6 bases spanning the gap. Germline assignment: CDR1 LNHDA and CDR2 SQIVND (reference sequence). The CDR3 is 14 amino acids.

The rearrangement joins TRBV18 to TRBJ2-1; the match to TRBD1 covers 8 bases. Germline V gives CDR1 KGHSH, CDR2 LQKENI. Unmatched junction bases numbered 6, after V lost 6 bases and J lost 8 bases. The CDR3 loop spans 13 amino acids. CDR3 sequence: CASSPRGQDEQFF. The DNA of the CDR3 is TGTGCCAGCTCCCCCAGGGGGCAGGATGAGCAGTTCTTC.

The chain carries TRBV6-5 and TRBJ1-5; D is ambiguous. This CDR3 spans 11 amino acids. V was clipped by 4 bases and J by 9 bases, with 7 bases between them. Germline V gene data show CDR1 as MNHEY and CDR2 as SVGAGI. The CDR3 region has the DNA TGTGCCAGCAGTTTCCGAGGGCCCCAGCATTTT. Its translation: CASSFRGPQHF.

The V gene is TRBV27, the J gene TRBJ2-1; 9 nucleotides align to TRBD1. V shed 5 bases and J 0 bases; nucleotides not matched to a gene: 2. This CDR3 region has 15 residues. Germline lookup yields CDR1 MNHEY and CDR2 SMNVEV (reference sequence). The CDR3 coding sequence is TGTGCCAGCAGTCCGGACAGGGGCTCCTACAATGAGCAGTTCTTC. This encodes CASSPDRGSYNEQFF.

This chain uses TRBV6-5 with TRBJ2-7; D possibly corresponds to TRBD2 (5 bases). The CDR3 extends over 16 amino acids. Germline CDR1 reads MNHEY; CDR2 reads SVGAGI. The V end lost 0 bases, the J end lost 7 bases, and 19 bases lay between the germline ends. CDR3 in amino acids: CASSYSTPGILREQYF. The CDR3 DNA is TGTGCCAGCAGTTACTCAACCCCCGGGATACTGAGGGAGCAGTACTTC.

The chain recombines TRBV29-1 with TRBJ2-1; a possible D gene is TRBD2 (6 bases). This CDR3 comprises 15 residues. Deletions cut 5 bases from V and 0 bases from J, with 14 bases between. Per germline, CDR1 SQVTM and CDR2 ANQGSEA. The CDR3 DNA sequence: TGCAGCGTTACCGGGGGAAGCGGCTCCTACAATGAGCAGTTCTTC. This sequence encodes CSVTGGSGSYNEQFF.